This T cell receptor beta chain was identified in a study of glioma-infiltrating T cells after dendritic cell vaccination. Germline CDR1 and CDR2: DFQATT and SNEGSKA (reference sequence). The CDR3 is made up of 10 amino acids. Trimming took off 5 bases at V and 5 bases at J, with 4 bases between the two ends. The table came from immunoSEQ multiplex PCR; TCRdb's copy has only in-frame clones and leaves some out. The sample consists of roughly 70,000 clones, roughly four fifths of them appearing once. None of the glioblastoma patients had an isocitrate dehydrogenase mutation. The V and J genes are TRBV20-1 and TRBJ2-1; D gene unclear. The starting material was blood, obtained before dendritic cell vaccination. The clonotype was recovered from a human donor with glioblastoma. The CDR3 DNA sequence: TGCAGTGCTTTAAACAATGAGCAGTTCTTC. It codes for CSALNNEQFF.